This note documents a single T cell receptor beta chain sequence. Its antigen is unknown. This sample stems from a study of radiation and T cells in renal cell carcinoma. Per the germline V gene, CDR1 is SGHDN and CDR2 is FVKESK. Trimming cost V 2 bases and J 2 bases, with 15 bases left between them. The CDR3 covers 17 residues. Findings and limits, study-wide: In blood, top tumor clones expanded by 2 weeks, shrinking by 4. Without pretreatment biopsies, baseline tumor clonotype presence was undetermined.

Time point noted: blood 4 weeks post-SBRT, at nephrectomy. The sample's treatment: 15 Gy SBRT to primary tumor, nephrectomy 4 weeks later. Nephrectomy followed 15 Gy stereotactic body radiation by 4 weeks. Profiling relied on immunoSEQ multiplex PCR, and the TCRdb table lists in-frame clones only, not all of them. The sample holds fewer than 200,000 clones; around 89% are singletons and the top ten take 11%. This chain connects TRBV14 to TRBJ1-4; D is unresolved. The origin of this receptor is a woman in her fifties or sixties with renal cell carcinoma. The sequences come from blood, collected from a patient whose treatment included radiotherapy and nephrectomy. CDR3 sequence reads: CASSQFRGSRTNEKLFF. For the CDR3, the DNA is TGTGCCAGCAGCCAATTCCGCGGTAGTAGGACTAATGAAAAACTGTTTTTT. Combining the CDR3 with reference TRBV14 and TRBJ1-4 gives the whole variable domain EAGVTQFPSHSVIEKGQTVTLRCDPISGHDNLYWYRRVMGKEIKFLLHFVKESKQDESGMPNNRFLAERTGGTYSTLKVQPAELEDSGVYFCASSQFRGSRTNEKLFFGSGTQLSVL.